Each of the 3 T cell receptor beta chains below was sequenced from the same sample in a study of long-term antiretroviral therapy in people with HIV (dated by TCRdb to the early 2020s). The immunoSEQ hsTCRB v3.0 assay was used at survey level resolution to sequence the TRB variable region. Imported from immuneACCESS, the table was reduced by TCRdb to in-frame sequences with V and J called. These copies leave out some clones; in studies compared against another copy, an unresolved V gene accounts for under half, and the cause of the remainder is not known. This sample comprises 10,000 to 13,000 clones, around 83% of them detected only once. 13% of the sample lies in the top ten. This specimen was unsorted PBMCs, taken 1.2 years after starting antiretroviral therapy. The origin of the receptors is a man aged 40-49 years with HIV.

This clone has only a few counts. The rearrangement uses TRBV5-1 and TRBJ1-2; 9 nucleotides agree with TRBD1. Per germline, CDR1 SGHRS and CDR2 YFSETQ. CDR3 length equals 15 residues. The trim removed 4 bases at V and 1 base at J, leaving 5 bases unmatched. The CDR3 is CASSPGTGNNYGYTF. The CDR3 region has the DNA TGCGCCAGCAGCCCGGGGACAGGGAATAACTATGGCTACACCTTC.

This clone has only one observation. This chain joins TRBV5-4 and TRBJ2-1; tentatively, D is TRBD2 (7 bases). V was clipped by 8 bases and J by 8 bases, with 20 bases between them. This CDR3 has 14 amino acids. In germline, CDR1 is SGHNT, CDR2 YYREEE (reference sequence). The CDR3 nucleotides read TGTGCCAGTCAAGCGTCCGGGGGGCGGGATGAGCAGTTCTTC. It yields the protein CASQASGGRDEQFF.

This rearrangement joins TRBV15 to TRBJ2-7; TRBD1 aligns across 7 bases. Germline CDR1 LNHNV, CDR2 YYDKDF (reference sequence). The V gene end was trimmed by 3 bases and the J gene end by 7 bases; junction bases not matched to a gene: 3. This CDR3 is 12 amino acids long. This CDR3 is CATSRTGREQYF. Here the CDR3 DNA reads TGTGCCACCAGCAGGACAGGGCGGGAGCAGTACTTC.